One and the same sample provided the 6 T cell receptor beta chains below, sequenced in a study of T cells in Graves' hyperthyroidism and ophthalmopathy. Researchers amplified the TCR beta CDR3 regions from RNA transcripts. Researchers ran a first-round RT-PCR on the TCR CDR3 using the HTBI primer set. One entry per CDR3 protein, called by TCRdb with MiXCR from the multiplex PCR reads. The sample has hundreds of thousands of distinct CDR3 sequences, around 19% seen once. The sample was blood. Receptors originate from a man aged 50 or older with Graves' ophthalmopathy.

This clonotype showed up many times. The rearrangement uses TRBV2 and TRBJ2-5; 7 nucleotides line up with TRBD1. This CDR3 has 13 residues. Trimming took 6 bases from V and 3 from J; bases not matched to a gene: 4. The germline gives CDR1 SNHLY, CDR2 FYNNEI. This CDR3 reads CASSWDSKETQYF. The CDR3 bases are TGTGCCAGCAGCTGGGACAGCAAAGAGACCCAGTACTTC.

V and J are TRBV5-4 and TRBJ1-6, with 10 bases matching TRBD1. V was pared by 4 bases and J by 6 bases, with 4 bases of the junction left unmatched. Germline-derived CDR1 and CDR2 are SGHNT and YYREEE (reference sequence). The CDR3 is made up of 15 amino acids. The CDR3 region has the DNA TGTGCCAGCAGCCCCGGGACAGGGGCTAATTCACCCCTCCACTTT. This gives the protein CASSPGTGANSPLHF.

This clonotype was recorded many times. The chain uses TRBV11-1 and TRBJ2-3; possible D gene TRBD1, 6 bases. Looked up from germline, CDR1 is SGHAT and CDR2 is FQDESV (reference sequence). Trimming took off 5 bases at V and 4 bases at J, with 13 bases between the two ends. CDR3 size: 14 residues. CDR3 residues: CASSINREPDTQYF. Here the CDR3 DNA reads TGTGCCAGCAGCATTAACAGGGAACCAGATACGCAGTATTTT.

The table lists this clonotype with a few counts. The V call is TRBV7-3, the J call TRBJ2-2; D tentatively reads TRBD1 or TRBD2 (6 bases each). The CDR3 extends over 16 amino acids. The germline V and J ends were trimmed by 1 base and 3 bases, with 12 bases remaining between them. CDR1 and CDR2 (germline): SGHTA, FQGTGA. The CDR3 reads CASSLNSGGYTGELFF. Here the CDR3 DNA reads TGTGCCAGCAGCTTAAATTCCGGGGGCTACACCGGGGAGCTGTTTTTT.

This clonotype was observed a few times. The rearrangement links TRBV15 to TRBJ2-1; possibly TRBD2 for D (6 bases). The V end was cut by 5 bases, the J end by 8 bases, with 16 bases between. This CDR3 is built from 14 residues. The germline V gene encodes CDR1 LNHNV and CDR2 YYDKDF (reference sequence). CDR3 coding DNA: TGTGCCACCAGCCAAGACCGGGGGTACCATGAGCAGTTCTTC. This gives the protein CATSQDRGYHEQFF.

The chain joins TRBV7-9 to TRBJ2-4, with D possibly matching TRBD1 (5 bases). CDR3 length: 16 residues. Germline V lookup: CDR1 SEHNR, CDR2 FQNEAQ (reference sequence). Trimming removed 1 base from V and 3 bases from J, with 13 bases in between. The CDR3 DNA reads TGTGCCAGCAGCTTAGAAGGGGCCCGGAGCAAAAACATTCAGTACTTC. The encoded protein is CASSLEGARSKNIQYF.